The rows below give T cell receptor beta chains drawn from one sample of a study of T cells after yellow fever vaccination. TCRdb analysed the 5' RACE reads with MiXCR anew, one entry per CDR3 protein. The data hold just under 600,000 distinct CDR3 sequences, with roughly 14% observed a single time. The sequencing used PBMCs, collected on the day of the yellow fever booster vaccination. The receptors were gathered from a man aged 25 to 40 who received the YFV17D yellow fever vaccine. The CDR3 runs from the conserved cysteine through the conserved F or W. The order of the fields is J gene, V gene, clone size, D gene, CDR3 protein, CDR3 DNA. The D gene is left open where the match is weak. Rows may omit the clone size; those that give it use once, few, many or a size class.

TRBJ2-5 | TRBV7-2 | . | . | CASSLLGHQETQYF | TGTGCCAGCAGCTTGCTGGGCCATCAAGAGACCCAGTACTTC
TRBJ2-5 | TRBV6-5 | . | TRBD2 | CASSYSGATSGTQETQYF | TGTGCCAGCAGTTACTCTGGAGCGACTAGCGGGACACAAGAGACCCAGTACTTC
TRBJ1-5 | TRBV20-1 | . | TRBD1 | CSAGQDNQPQHF | TGCAGTGCCGGACAGGACAATCAGCCCCAGCATTTT
TRBJ2-7 | TRBV12-3/TRBV12-4 | . | TRBD1 | CASSPKTGREQYF | TGTGCCAGCAGTCCTAAGACAGGGCGGGAGCAGTACTTC
TRBJ2-1 | TRBV20-1 | . | TRBD2 | CSASPAGGPANEQFF | TGCAGTGCTAGCCCAGCGGGAGGGCCGGCCAATGAGCAGTTCTTC
TRBJ2-1 | TRBV5-1 | few | TRBD2 | CASSTGTSGSFSYNEQFF | TGCGCCAGCAGCACTGGGACTAGCGGGAGCTTCTCCTACAATGAGCAGTTCTTC
TRBJ2-3 | TRBV19 | . | TRBD2 | CASSIHGGRTGTDTQYF | TGTGCCAGTAGTATACACGGCGGGAGAACGGGCACAGATACGCAGTATTTT
TRBJ2-7 | TRBV20-1 | . | TRBD2 | CSAAKGTSGRAYEQYF | TGCAGTGCGGCAAAAGGGACTAGCGGGAGGGCCTACGAGCAGTACTTC
TRBJ2-1 | TRBV9 | . | . | CASSVVDRYNEQFF | TGTGCCAGCAGCGTAGTAGACCGATACAATGAGCAGTTCTTC
TRBJ1-1 | TRBV5-1 | . | . | CASSLAGAGNTEAFF | TGCGCCAGCAGCTTGGCGGGGGCCGGGAACACTGAAGCTTTCTTT
TRBJ1-1 | TRBV6-1 | few | . | CASSLNRDHTEAFF | TGTGCCAGCAGCCTAAACAGGGATCACACTGAAGCTTTCTTT
TRBJ2-3 | TRBV6-5 | . | . | CASSYRPGDTQYF | TGTGCCAGCAGTTACAGACCAGGAGATACGCAGTATTTT
TRBJ1-2 | TRBV3-1 | few | . | CASSQTANYGYTF | TGTGCCAGCAGCCAGACGGCTAACTATGGCTACACCTTC
TRBJ2-1 | TRBV24-1 | . | TRBD2 | CATSDPGRGRDNEQFF | TGTGCCACCAGTGATCCCGGTAGAGGGAGGGACAATGAGCAGTTCTTC
TRBJ2-7 | TRBV6-1 | . | . | CASNIGRSGDEQYF | TGTGCCAGCAATATCGGACGGAGTGGGGATGAGCAGTACTTC
TRBJ2-4 | TRBV7-8 | . | TRBD2 | CASSLREAATKNIQYF | TGTGCCAGCAGCTTACGGGAGGCGGCGACCAAAAACATTCAGTACTTC
TRBJ2-1 | TRBV27 | . | TRBD2 | CASNRGGLAGVGQFF | TGTGCCAGCAATAGGGGGGGACTAGCGGGAGTAGGGCAGTTCTTC
TRBJ2-1 | TRBV28 | . | TRBD2 | CASSLPGTSNEQFF | TGTGCCAGCAGTTTACCCGGGACTAGCAATGAGCAGTTCTTC
TRBJ1-2 | TRBV20-1 | . | TRBD1 | CSALRDRGRMGYGYTF | TGCAGTGCTCTAAGGGACAGGGGGCGCATGGGCTATGGCTACACCTTC
TRBJ2-5 | TRBV29-1 | . | TRBD2 | CSALTSGEETQYF | TGCAGCGCCTTGACTAGCGGGGAAGAGACCCAGTACTTC
TRBJ1-1 | TRBV18 | many | TRBD1 | CASSIDRGNTEAFF | TGTGCCAGCTCAATCGACAGGGGGAACACTGAAGCTTTCTTT
TRBJ2-5 | TRBV28 | . | . | CASSSGQGWSREGQYF | TGTGCCAGCAGTTCCGGACAGGGGTGGTCACGGGAGGGCCAGTACTTC
TRBJ2-7 | TRBV4-2 | few | . | CASSQDVGESYEQYF | TGTGCCAGCAGCCAAGATGTGGGAGAAAGCTACGAGCAGTACTTC